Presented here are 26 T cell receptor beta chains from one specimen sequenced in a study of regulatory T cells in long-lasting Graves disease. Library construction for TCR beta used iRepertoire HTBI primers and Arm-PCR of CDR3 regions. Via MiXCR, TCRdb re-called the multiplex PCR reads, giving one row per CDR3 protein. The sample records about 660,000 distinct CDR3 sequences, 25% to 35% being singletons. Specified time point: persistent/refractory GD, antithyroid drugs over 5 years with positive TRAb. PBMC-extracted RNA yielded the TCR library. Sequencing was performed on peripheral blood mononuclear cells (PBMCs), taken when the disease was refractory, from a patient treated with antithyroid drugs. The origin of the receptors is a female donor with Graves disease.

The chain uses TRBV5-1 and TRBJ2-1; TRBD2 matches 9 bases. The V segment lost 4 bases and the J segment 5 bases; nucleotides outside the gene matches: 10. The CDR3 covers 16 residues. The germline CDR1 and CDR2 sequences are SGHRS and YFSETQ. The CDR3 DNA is TGCGCCAGCAGCCCCGTAGCGGGAGCTGGGAACAATGAGCAGTTCTTC. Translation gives CASSPVAGAGNNEQFF.

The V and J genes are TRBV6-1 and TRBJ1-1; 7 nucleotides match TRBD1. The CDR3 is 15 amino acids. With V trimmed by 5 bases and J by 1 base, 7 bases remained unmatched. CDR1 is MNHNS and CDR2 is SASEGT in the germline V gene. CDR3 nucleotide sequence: TGTGCCAGCAGTCCTGGACAGGCCTCGAACACTGAAGCTTTCTTT. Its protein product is CASSPGQASNTEAFF.

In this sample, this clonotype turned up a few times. The CDR3 bases are TGCGCCAGCCGATATGATACAGGGAGCTCTGGAAACACCATATATTTT. Protein: CASRYDTGSSGNTIYF. This rearrangement joins TRBV5-1 to TRBJ1-3, with TRBD1 as a possible D gene (6 bases). V lost 7 bases and J 0 bases, leaving 17 bases between the germline ends. Germline V CDR1 and CDR2: SGHRS, YFSETQ. The CDR3 covers 16 residues. Looking up the rest from reference TRBV5-1 and TRBJ1-3 gives the full variable domain: KAGVTQTPRYLIKTRGQQVTLSCSPISGHRSVSWYQQTPGQGLQFLFEYFSETQRNKGNFPGRFSGRQFSNSRSEMNVSTLELGDSALYLCASRYDTGSSGNTIYFGEGSWLTVV.

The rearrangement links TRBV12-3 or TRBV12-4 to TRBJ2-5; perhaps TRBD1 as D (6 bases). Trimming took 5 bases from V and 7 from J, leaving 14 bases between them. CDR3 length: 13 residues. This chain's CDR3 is CASSPTGWATQYF. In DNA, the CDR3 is TGTGCCAGCAGTCCAACAGGGTGGGCGACCCAGTACTTC.

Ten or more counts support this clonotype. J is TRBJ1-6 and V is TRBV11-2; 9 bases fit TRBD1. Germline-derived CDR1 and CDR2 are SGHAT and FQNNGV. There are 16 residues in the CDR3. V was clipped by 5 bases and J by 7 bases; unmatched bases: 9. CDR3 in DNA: TGTGCCAGCAGCCCTACGACAGGGGGGCAAAATTCACCCCTCCACTTT. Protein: CASSPTTGGQNSPLHF.

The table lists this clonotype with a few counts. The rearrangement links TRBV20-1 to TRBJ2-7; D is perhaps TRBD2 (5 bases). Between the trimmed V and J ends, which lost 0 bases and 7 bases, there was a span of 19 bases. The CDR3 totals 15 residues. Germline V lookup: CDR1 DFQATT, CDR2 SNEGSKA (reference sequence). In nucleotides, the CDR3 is TGCAGTGCTAGAGATAGGGAACCCCGTCCGGGGGAGCAGTACTTC. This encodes CSARDREPRPGEQYF.

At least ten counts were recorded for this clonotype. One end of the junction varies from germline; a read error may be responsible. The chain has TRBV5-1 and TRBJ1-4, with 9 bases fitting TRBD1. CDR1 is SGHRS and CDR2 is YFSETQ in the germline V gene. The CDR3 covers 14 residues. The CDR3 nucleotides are TGTGCCAGCAGTTTGGGGACAGGGAACGAAAAACTGTTTTTT. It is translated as CASSLGTGNEKLFF.

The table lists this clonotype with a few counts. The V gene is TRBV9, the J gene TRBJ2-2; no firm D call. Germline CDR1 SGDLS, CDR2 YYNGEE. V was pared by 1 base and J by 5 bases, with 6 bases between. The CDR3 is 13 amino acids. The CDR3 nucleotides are TGTGCCAGCAGCGTAACAAAAACCGGGGAGCTGTTTTTT. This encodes CASSVTKTGELFF.

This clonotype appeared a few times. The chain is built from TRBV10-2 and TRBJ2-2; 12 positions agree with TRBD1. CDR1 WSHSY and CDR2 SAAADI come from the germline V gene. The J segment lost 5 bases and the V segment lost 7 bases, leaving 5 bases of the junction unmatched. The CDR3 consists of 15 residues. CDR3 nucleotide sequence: TGCGCCAGCACCGAGGGACAGGGGGCAACCGGGGAGCTGTTTTTT. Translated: CASTEGQGATGELFF.

Here the CDR3 DNA reads TGTGCCAGCAGCCAAGGATGGCGGACTGAAGCTTTCTTT. Protein product: CASSQGWRTEAFF. The chain has TRBV7-3 and TRBJ1-1; unclear D gene. The V and J ends lost 5 bases and 5 bases respectively, with 12 bases between them. This CDR3 is 13 amino acids long. Germline CDR1 reads SGHTA; CDR2 reads FQGTGA. Based on the CDR3 plus reference TRBV7-3 and TRBJ1-1, the full variable domain is GAGVSQTPSNKVTEKGKYVELRCDPISGHTALYWYRQSLGQGPEFLIYFQGTGAADDSGLPNDRFFAVRPEGSVSTLKIQRTERGDSAVYLCASSQGWRTEAFFGQGTRLTVV.

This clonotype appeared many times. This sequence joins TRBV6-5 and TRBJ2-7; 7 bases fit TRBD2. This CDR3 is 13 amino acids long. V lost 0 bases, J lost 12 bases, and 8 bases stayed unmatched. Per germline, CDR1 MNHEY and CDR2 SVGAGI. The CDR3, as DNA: TGTGCCAGCAGTTACTCGGGGCGGGAGCGGCTGTACTTC. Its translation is CASSYSGRERLYF.

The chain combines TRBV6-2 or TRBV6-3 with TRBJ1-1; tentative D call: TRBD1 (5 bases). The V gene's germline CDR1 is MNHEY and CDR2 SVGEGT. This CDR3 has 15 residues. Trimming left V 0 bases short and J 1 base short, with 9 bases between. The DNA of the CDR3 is TGTGCCAGCAGTTACTCGAGGGGAGGGAACACTGAAGCTTTCTTT. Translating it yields CASSYSRGGNTEAFF.

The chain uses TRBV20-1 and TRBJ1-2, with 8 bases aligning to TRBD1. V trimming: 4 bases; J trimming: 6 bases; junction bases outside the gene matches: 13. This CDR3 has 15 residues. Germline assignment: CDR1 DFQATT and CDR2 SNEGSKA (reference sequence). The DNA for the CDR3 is TGCAGTGCTAAAGCCAGACAGGGGCCCAGGAATGGCTACACCTTC. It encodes CSAKARQGPRNGYTF.

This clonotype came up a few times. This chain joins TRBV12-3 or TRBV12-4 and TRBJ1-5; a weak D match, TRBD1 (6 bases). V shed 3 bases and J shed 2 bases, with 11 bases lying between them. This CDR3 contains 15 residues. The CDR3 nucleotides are TGTGCCAGCAGTTTTAGGCCAGGGGGCAATCAGCCCCAGCATTTT. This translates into CASSFRPGGNQPQHF.

CDR3 in amino acids: CSASPGTSDQYF. The DNA of the CDR3 is TGCAGTGCTAGTCCCGGGACTAGCGATCAGTACTTC. The chain uses TRBV20-1 and TRBJ2-7, with 10 positions matching TRBD2. From germline, CDR1 is DFQATT and CDR2 SNEGSKA (reference sequence). There are 12 residues in the CDR3. The J segment lost 10 bases and the V segment lost 3 bases, leaving 6 bases of the junction unmatched.

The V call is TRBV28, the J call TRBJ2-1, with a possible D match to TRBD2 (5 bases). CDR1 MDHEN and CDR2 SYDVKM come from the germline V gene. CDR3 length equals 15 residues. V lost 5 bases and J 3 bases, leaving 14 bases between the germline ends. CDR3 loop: CASSPSDRDYNEQFF. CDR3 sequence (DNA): TGTGCCAGCAGTCCTTCAGACCGGGACTACAATGAGCAGTTCTTC.

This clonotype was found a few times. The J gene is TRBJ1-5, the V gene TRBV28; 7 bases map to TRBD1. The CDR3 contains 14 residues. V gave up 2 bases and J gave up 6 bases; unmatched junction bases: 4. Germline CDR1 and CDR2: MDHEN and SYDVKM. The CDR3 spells CASSLQGGSQPQHF. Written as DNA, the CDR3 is TGTGCCAGCAGTTTACAGGGGGGTTCTCAGCCCCAGCATTTT.

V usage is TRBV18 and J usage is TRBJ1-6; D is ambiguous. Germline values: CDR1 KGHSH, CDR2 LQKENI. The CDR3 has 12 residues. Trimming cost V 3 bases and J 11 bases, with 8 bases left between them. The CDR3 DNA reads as TGTGCCAGCTCACCGGCGGAGACACCCCTCCACTTT. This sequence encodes CASSPAETPLHF.

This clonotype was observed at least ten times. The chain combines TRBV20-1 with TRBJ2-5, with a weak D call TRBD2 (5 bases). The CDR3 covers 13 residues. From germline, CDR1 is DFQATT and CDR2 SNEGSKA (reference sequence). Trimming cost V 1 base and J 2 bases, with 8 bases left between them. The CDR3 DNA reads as TGCAGTGCTAGAGGAGGGCCACAAGAGACCCAGTACTTC. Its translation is CSARGGPQETQYF.

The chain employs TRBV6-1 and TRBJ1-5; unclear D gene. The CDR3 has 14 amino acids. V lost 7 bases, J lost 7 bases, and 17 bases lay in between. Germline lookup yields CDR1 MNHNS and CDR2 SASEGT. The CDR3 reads CASNRGNVRQPQHF. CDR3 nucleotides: TGTGCCAGCAACAGAGGGAACGTCCGACAGCCCCAGCATTTT.

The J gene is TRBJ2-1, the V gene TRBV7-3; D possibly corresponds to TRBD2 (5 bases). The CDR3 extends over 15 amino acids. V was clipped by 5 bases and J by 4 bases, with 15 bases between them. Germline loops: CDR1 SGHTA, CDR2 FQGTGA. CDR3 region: CASSISRRTYNEQFF. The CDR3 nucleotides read TGTGCCAGCAGCATATCGAGGAGGACTTACAATGAGCAGTTCTTC. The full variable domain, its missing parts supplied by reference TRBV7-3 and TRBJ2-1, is GAGVSQTPSNKVTEKGKYVELRCDPISGHTALYWYRQSLGQGPEFLIYFQGTGAADDSGLPNDRFFAVRPEGSVSTLKIQRTERGDSAVYLCASSISRRTYNEQFFGPGTRLTVL.

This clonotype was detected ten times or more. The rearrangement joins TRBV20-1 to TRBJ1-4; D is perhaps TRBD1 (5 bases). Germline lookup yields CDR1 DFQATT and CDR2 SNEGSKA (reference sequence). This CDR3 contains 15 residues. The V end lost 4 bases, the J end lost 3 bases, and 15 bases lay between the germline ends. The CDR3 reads CSAKDHGGPNEKLFF. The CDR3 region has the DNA TGCAGTGCTAAGGATCATGGGGGACCTAATGAAAAACTGTTTTTT.

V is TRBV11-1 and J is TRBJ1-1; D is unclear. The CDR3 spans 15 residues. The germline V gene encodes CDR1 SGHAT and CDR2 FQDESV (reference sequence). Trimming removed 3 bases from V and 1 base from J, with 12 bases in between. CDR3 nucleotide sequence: TGTGCCAGCAGCTTGCTCGACGCCTCGAACACTGAAGCTTTCTTT. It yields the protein CASSLLDASNTEAFF.

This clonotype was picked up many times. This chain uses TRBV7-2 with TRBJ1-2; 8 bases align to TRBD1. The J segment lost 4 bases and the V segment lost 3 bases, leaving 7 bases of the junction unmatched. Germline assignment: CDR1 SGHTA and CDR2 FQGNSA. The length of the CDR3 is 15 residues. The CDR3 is CASSFGQGRSYGYTF. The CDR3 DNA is TGTGCCAGCAGCTTCGGACAGGGTCGGAGCTATGGCTACACCTTC.

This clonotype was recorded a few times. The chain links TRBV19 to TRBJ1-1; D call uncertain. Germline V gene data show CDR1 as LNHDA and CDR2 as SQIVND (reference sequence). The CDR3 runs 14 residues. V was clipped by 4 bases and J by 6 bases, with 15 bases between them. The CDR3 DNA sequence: TGTGCCAGTAGTACCCGACCTAATAGCGCTGAAGCTTTCTTT. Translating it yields CASSTRPNSAEAFF.

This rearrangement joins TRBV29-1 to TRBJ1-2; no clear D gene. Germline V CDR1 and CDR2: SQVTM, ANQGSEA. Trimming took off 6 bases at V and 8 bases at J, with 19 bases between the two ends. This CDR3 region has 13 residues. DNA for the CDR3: TGCAGCGTGACTGAACAAGGGTTTTACGGCTACACCTTC. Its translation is CSVTEQGFYGYTF. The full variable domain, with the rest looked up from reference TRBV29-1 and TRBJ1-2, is SAVISQKPSRDICQRGTSLTIQCQVDSQVTMMFWYRQQPGQSLTLIATANQGSEATYESGFVIDKFPISRPNLTFSTLTVSNMSPEDSSIYLCSVTEQGFYGYTFGSGTRLTVV.